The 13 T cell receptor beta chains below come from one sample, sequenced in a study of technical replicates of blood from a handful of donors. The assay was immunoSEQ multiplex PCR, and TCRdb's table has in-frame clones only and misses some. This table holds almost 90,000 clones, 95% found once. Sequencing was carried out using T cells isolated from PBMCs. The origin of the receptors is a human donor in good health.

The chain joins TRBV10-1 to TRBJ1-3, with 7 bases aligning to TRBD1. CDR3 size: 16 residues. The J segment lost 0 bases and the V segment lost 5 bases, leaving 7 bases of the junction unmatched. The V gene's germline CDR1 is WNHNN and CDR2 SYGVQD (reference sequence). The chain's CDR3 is CASSPGDRSSGNTIYF. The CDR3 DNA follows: TGCGCCAGCAGTCCGGGGGACAGAAGCTCTGGAAACACCATATATTTT.

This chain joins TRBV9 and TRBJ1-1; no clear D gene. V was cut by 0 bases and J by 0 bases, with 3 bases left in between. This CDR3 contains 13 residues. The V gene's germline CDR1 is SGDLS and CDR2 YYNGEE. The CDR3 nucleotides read TGTGCCAGCAGCGTAGACTTGAACACTGAAGCTTTCTTT. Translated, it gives CASSVDLNTEAFF.

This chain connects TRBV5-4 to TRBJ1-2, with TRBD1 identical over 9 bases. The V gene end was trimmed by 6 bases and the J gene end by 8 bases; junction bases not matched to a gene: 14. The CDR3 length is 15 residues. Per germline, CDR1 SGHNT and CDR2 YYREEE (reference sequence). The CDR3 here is CASTPAGTGLGGYTF. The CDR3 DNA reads TGTGCCAGCACCCCTGCCGGGACAGGGTTGGGAGGCTACACCTTC.

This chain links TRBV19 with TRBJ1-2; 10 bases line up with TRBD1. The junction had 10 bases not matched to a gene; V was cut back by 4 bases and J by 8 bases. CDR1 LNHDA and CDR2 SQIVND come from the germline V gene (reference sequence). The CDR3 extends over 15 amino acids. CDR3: CASSRNAGTGDGYTF. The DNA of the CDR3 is TGTGCCAGTAGTAGAAATGCCGGGACAGGGGACGGCTACACCTTC. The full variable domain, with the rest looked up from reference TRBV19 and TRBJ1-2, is DGGITQSPKYLFRKEGQNVTLSCEQNLNHDAMYWYRQDPGQGLRLIYYSQIVNDFQKGDIAEGYSVSREKKESFPLTVTSAQKNPTAFYLCASSRNAGTGDGYTFGSGTRLTVV.

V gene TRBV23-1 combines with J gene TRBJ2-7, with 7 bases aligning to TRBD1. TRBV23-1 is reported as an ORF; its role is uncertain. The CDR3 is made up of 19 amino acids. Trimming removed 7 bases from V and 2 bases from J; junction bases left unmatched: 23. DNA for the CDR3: TGCGCCAGCACCCAACGCCGGGACAGCCTAAAATTTCTCACCTACGAGCAGTACTTC. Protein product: CASTQRRDSLKFLTYEQYF.

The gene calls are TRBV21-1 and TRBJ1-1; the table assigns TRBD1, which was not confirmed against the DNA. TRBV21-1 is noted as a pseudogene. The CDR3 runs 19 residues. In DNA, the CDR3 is TGTGCCAGCAGCAAAAAGCATGCGAAGGACAGGGGCGGGAACACTGAAGCTTTCTTT. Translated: CASSKKHAKDRGGNTEAFF.

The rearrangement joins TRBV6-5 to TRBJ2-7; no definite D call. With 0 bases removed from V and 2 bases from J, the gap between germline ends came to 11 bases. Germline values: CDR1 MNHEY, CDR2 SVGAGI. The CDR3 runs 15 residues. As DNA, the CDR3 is TGTGCCAGCAGTTACTCGTCCGGGTCTACCTACGAGCAGTACTTC. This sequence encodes CASSYSSGSTYEQYF.

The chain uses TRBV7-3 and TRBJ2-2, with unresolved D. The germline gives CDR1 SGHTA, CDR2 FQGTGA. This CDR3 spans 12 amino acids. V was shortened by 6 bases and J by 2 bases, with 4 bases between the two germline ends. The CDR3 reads CASSLNTGELFF. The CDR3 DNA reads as TGTGCCAGCAGTCTTAACACCGGGGAGCTGTTTTTT.

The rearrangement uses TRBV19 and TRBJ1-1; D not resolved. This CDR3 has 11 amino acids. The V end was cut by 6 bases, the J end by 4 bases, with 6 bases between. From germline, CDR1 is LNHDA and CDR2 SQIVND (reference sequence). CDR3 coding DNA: TGTGCCAGTAGAGAGGGCACTGAAGCTTTCTTT. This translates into CASREGTEAFF.

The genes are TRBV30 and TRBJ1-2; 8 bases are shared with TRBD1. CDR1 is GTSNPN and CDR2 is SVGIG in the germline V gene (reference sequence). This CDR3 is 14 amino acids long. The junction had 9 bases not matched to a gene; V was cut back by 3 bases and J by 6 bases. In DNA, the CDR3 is TGTGCCTGGAGCCCGACCAGACAGGGGAATGGCTACACCTTC. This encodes CAWSPTRQGNGYTF.

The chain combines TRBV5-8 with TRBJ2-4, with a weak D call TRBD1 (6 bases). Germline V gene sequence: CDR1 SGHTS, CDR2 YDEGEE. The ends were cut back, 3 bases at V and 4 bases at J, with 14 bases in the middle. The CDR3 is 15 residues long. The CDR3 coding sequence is TGTGCCAGCAGCTCCTCCCGGGACAAAAAAAACATTCAGTACTTC. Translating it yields CASSSSRDKKNIQYF.

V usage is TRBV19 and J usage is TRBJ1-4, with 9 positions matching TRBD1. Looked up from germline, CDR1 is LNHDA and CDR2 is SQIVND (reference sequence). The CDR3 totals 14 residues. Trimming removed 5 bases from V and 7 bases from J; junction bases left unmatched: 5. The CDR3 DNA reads TGTGCCAGTAGTGACAGGGGGGGGCCTGAAAAACTGTTTTTT. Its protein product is CASSDRGGPEKLFF. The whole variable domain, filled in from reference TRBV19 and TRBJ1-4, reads DGGITQSPKYLFRKEGQNVTLSCEQNLNHDAMYWYRQDPGQGLRLIYYSQIVNDFQKGDIAEGYSVSREKKESFPLTVTSAQKNPTAFYLCASSDRGGPEKLFFGSGTQLSVL.

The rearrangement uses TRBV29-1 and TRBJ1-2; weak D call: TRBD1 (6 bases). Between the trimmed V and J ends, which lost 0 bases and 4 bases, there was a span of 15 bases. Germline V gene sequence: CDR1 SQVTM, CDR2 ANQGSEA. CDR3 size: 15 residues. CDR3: CSVEDQDAGAYGYTF. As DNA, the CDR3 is TGCAGCGTTGAAGATCAAGATGCAGGGGCCTATGGCTACACCTTC.